This T cell receptor beta chain was sequenced in a study of T cell changes during pregnancy in multiple sclerosis. Here immunoSEQ multiplex PCR was the method, and the copy in TCRdb shows in-frame clones only, minus some. The table includes about 64,000 clones, around 96% detected once. This CDR3 region has 16 residues. Trimming took 1 base from V and 2 from J; bases not matched to a gene: 3. Germline loops: CDR1 SGHVS, CDR2 FNYEAQ. V gene TRBV7-6 combines with J gene TRBJ2-7, with 12 bases fitting TRBD1. The source material was CD8+ T cells from peripheral blood mononuclear cells, sampled after pregnancy. This receptor was obtained from a female donor with multiple sclerosis, enrolled in a pregnancy study. The CDR3 region is CASSLEGTGGTYEQYF. DNA for the CDR3: TGTGCCAGCAGCTTAGAGGGGACAGGGGGCACCTACGAGCAGTACTTC.